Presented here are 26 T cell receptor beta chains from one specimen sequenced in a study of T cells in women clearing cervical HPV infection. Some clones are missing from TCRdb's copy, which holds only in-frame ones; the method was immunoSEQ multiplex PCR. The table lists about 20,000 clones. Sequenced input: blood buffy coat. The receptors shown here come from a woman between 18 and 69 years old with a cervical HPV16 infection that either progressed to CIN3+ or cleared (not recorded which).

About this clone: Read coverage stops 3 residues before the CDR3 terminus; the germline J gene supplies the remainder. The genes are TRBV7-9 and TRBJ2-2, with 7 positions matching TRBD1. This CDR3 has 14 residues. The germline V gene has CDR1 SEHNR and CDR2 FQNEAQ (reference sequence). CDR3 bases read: TGTGCCAGCAGCCCGACAGGGTCTAATGAAAAG. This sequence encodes CASSPTGSNEK. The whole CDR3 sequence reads CASSPTGSNEKLFF. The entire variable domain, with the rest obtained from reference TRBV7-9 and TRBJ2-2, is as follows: DTGVSQNPRHKITKRGQNVTFRCDPISEHNRLYWYRQTLGQGPEFLTYFQNEAQLEKSRLLSDRFSAERPKGSFSTLEIQRTEQGDSAMYLCASSPTGSNEKLFFGEGSRLTVL.

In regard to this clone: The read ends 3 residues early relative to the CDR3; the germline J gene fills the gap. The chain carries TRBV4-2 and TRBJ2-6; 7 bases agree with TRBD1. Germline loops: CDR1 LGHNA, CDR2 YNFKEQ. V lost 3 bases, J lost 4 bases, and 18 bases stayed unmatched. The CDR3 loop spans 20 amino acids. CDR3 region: CASSHLGTGQAAPGANVLTF. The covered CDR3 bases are TGTGCCAGCAGCCATCTAGGGACCGGACAGGCCGCTCCGGGGGCCAACGTC.

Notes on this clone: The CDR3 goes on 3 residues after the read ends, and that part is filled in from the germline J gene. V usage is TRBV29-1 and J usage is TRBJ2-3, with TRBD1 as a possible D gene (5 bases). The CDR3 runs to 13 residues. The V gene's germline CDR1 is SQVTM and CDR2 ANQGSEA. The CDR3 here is CSVAGRVVETQYF. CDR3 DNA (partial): TGCAGCGTTGCGGGCAGGGTTGTCGAGACG.

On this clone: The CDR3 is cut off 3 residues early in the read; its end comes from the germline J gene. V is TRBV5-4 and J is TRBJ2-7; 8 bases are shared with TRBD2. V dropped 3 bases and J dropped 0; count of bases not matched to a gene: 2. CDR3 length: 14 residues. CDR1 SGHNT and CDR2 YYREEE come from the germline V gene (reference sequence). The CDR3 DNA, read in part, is TGTGCCAGCAGCTCCGGGGGGGGCTCCTACGAG. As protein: CASSSGGGSYE. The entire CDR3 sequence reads CASSSGGGSYEQYF.

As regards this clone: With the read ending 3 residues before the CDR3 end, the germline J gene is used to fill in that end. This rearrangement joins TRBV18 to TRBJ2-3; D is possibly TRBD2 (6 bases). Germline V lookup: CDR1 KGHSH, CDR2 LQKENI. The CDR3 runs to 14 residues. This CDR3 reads CASSPSGGVETQYF. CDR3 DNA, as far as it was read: TGTGCCAGCTCACCATCCGGGGGAGTCGAGACG.

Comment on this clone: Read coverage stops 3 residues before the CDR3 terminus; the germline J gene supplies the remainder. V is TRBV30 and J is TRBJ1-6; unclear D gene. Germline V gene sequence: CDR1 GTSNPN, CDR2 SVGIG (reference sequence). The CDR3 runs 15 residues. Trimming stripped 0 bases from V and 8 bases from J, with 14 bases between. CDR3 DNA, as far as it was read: TGTGCCTGGAGTGTACCCTCTAATGTGGATTCACCC. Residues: CAWSVPSNVDSP. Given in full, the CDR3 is CAWSVPSNVDSPLHF.

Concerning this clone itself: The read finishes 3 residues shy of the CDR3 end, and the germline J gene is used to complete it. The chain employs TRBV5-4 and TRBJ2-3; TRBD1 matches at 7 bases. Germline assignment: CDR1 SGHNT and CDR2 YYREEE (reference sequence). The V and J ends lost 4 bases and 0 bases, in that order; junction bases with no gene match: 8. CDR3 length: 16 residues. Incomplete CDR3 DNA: TGTGCCAGCAGCGTGGGACAGCACTCTAGCACAGATACG. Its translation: CASSVGQHSSTDT. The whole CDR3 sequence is CASSVGQHSSTDTQYF.

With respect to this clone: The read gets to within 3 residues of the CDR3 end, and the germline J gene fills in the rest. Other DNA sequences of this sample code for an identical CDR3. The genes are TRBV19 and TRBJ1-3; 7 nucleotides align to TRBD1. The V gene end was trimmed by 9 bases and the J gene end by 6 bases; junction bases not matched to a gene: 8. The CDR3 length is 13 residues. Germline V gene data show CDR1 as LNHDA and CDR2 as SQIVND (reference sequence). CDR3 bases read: TGTGCCAGCAACAGGGGAAGTGTAAACACC. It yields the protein CASNRGSVNT. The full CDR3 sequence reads CASNRGSVNTIYF. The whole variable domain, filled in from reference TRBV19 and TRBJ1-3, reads DGGITQSPKYLFRKEGQNVTLSCEQNLNHDAMYWYRQDPGQGLRLIYYSQIVNDFQKGDIAEGYSVSREKKESFPLTVTSAQKNPTAFYLCASNRGSVNTIYFGEGSWLTVV.

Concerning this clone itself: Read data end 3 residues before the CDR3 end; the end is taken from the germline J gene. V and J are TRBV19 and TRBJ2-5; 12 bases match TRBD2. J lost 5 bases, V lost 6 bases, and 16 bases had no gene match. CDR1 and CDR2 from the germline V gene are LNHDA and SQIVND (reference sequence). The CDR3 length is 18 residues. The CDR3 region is CASSGTSGRAALRETQYF. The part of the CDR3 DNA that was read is TGTGCCAGTAGCGGGACTAGCGGGCGGGCTGCCCTGAGGGAGACC.

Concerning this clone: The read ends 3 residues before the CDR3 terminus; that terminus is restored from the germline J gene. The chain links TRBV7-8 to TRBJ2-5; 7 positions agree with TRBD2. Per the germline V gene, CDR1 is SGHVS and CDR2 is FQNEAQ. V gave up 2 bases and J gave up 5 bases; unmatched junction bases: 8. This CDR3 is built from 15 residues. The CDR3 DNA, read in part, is TGTGCCAGCAGCTTAACCTTAGCGGGCTGGGAGACC. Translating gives CASSLTLAGWET. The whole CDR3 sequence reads CASSLTLAGWETQYF.

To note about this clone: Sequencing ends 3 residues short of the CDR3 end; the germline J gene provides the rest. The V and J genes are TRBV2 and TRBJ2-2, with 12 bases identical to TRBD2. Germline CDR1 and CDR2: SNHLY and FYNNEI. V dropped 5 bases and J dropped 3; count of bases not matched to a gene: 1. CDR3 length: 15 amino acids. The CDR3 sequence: CASSLAGGDTGELFF. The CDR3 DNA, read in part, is TGTGCCAGCAGTCTAGCGGGGGGGGACACCGGGGAG.

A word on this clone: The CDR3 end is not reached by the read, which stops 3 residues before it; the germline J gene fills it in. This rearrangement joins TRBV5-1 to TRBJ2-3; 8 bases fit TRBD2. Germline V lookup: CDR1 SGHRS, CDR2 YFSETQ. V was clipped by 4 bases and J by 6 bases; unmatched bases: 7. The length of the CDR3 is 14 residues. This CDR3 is CASSPGLAADTQYF. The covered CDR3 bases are TGCGCCAGCAGCCCTGGACTAGCAGCCGATACG.

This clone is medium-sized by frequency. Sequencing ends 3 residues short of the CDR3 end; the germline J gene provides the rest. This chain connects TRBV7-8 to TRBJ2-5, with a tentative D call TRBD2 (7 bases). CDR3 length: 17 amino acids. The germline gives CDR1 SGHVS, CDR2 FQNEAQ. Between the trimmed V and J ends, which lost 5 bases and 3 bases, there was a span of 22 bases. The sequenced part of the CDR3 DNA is TGTGCCAGCAGCCCATACCGATTACAGGGAGGGAAAGAGACC. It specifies CASSPYRLQGGKET. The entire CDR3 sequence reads CASSPYRLQGGKETQYF.

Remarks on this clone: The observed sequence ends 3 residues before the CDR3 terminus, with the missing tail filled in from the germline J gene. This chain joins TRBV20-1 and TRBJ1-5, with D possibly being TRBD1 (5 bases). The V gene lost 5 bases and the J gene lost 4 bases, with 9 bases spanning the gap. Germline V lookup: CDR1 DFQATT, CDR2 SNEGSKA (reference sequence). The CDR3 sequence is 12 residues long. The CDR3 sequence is CSAAGGNQPQHF. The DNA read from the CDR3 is TGCAGTGCTGCGGGGGGGAATCAGCCC.

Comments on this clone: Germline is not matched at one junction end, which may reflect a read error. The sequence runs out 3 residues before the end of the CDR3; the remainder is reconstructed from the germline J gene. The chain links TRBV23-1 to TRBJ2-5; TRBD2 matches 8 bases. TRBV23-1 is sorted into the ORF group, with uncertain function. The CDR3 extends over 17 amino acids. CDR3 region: CTSSHGTRNIRQETQYF. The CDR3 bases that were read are TGCACCAGCAGTCACGGGACTAGAAATATTCGGCAAGAGACC.

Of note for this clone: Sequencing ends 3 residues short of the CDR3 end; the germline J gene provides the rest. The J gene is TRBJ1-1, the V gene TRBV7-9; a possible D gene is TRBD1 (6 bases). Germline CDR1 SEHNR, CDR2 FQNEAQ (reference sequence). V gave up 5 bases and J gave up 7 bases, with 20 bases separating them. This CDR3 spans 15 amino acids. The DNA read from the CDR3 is TGTGCCAGCAGCACGGCCGGGACACCTGTGGGTGAA. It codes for CASSTAGTPVGE. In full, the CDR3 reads CASSTAGTPVGEAFF.

The covered CDR3 bases are TGTGCCACCAGTGATTCTACAGCCGGGGAG. Translated: CATSDSTAGE. The CDR3 in its entirety is CATSDSTAGELFF. The rearrangement uses TRBV24-1 and TRBJ2-2; D is undetermined. The sequenced fragment ends 3 residues before the CDR3 boundary, so the rest is inferred from the germline J gene. There are 13 residues in the CDR3. The V end was cut by 2 bases, the J end by 6 bases, with 6 bases between. The germline CDR1 and CDR2 sequences are KGHDR and SFDVKD.

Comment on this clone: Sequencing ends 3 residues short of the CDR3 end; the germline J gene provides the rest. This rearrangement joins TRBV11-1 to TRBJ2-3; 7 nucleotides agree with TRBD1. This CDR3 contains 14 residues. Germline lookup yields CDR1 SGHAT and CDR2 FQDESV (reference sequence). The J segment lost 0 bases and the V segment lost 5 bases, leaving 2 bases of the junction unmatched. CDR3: CASSEGASTDTQYF. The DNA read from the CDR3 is TGTGCCAGCAGCGAGGGGGCTAGCACAGATACG. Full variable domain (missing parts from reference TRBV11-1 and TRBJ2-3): EAEVAQSPRYKITEKSQAVAFWCDPISGHATLYWYRQILGQGPELLVQFQDESVVDDSQLPKDRFSAERLKGVDSTLKIQPAELGDSAMYLCASSEGASTDTQYFGPGTRLTVL.

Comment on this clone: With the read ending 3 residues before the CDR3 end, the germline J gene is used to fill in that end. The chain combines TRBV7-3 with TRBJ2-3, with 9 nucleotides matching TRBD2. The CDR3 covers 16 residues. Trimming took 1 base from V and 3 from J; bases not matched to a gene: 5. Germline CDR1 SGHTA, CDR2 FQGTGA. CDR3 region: CASSLRLAGRTDTQYF. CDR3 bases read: TGTGCCAGCAGCTTAAGGCTAGCGGGGAGAACAGATACG.

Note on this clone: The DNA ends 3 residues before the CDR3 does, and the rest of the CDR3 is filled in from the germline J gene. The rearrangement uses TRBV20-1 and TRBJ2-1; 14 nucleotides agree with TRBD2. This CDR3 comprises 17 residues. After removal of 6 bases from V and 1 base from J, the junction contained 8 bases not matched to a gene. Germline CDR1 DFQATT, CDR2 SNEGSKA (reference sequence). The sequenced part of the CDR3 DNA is TGCAGTGCCAGACTAGCGGGGGGGCGAGGGTCCTACAATGAG. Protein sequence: CSARLAGGRGSYNE. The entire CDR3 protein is CSARLAGGRGSYNEQFF.

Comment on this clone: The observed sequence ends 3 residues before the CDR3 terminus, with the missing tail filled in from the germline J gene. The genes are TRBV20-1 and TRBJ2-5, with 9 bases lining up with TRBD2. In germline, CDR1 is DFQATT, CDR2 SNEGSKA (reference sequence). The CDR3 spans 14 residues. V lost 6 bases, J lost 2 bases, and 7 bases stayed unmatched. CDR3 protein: CSALLAGKQETQYF. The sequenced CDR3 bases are TGCAGTGCCCTTCTAGCGGGAAAACAAGAGACC.

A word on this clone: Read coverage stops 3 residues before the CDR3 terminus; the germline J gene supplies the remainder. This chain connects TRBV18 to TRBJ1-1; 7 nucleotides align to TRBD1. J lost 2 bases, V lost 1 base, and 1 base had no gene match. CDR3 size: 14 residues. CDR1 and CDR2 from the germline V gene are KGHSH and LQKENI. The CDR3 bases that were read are TGTGCCAGCTCACCACGGGACAGTAACACTGAA. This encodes CASSPRDSNTE. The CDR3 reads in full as CASSPRDSNTEAFF.

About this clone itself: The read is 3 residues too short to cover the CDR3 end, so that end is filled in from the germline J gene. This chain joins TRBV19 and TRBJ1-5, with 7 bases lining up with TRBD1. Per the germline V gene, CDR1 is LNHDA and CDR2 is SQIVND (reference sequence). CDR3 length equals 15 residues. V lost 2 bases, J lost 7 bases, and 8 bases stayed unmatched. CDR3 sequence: CASSISRQGRQPQHF. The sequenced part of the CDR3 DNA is TGTGCCAGTAGTATATCTCGACAGGGTCGGCAGCCC.

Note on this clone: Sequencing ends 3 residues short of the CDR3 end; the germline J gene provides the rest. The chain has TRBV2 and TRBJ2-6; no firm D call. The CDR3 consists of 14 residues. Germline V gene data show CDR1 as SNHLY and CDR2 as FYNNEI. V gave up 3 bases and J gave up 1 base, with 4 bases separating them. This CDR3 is CASSDPSGANVLTF. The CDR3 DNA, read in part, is TGTGCCAGCAGTGACCCTTCTGGGGCCAACGTC.

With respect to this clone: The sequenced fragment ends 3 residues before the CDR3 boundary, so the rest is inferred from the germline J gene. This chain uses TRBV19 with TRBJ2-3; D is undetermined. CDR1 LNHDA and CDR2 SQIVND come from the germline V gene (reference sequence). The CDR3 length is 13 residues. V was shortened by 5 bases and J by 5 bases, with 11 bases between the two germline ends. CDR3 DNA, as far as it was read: TGTGCCAGTAGTGGCAGAGATGGAGATACG. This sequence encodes CASSGRDGDT. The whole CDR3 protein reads CASSGRDGDTQYF.

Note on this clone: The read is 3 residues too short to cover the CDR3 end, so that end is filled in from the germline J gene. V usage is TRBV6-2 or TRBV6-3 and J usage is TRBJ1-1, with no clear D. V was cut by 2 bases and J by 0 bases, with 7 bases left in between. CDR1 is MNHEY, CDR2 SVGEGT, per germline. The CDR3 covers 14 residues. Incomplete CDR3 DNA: TGTGCCAGCAGTTACAAGGCGGTGAACACTGAA. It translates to CASSYKAVNTE. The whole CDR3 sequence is CASSYKAVNTEAFF.